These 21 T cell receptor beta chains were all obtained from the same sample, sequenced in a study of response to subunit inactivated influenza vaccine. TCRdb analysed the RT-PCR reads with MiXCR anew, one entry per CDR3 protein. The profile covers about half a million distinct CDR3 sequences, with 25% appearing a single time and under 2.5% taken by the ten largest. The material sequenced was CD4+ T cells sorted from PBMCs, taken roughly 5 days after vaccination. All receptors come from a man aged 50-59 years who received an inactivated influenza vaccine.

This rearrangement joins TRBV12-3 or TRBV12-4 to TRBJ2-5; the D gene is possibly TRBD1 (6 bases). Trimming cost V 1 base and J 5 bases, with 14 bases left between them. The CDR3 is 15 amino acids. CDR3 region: CASSLGAGVGETQYF. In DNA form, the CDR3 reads TGTGCCAGCAGTTTAGGTGCAGGGGTCGGTGAGACCCAGTACTTC.

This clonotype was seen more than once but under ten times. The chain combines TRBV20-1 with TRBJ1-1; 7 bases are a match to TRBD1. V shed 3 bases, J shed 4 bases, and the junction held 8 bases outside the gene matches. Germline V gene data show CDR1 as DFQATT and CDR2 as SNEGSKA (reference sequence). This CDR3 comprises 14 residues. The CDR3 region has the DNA TGCAGTGCTAGTAGGGGAGGGGGCGGCACTGAAGCTTTCTTT. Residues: CSASRGGGGTEAFF.

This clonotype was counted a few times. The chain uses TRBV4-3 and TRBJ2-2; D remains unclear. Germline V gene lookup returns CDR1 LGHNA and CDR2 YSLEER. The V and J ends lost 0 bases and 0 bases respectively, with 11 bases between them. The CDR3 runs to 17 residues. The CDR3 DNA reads TGCGCCAGCAGCCAAGAATTAGTAGGCTCGAACACCGGGGAGCTGTTTTTT. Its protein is CASSQELVGSNTGELFF.

CDR3 coding DNA: TGCGCCAGCAGCTTGGCCCCACAGGGAACCTACAATGAGCAGTTCTTC. This codes for CASSLAPQGTYNEQFF. J is TRBJ2-1 and V is TRBV5-1; D may be TRBD1 (6 bases). This CDR3 contains 16 residues. Per germline, CDR1 SGHRS and CDR2 YFSETQ. Between the trimmed V and J ends, which lost 0 bases and 2 bases, there was a span of 12 bases. The complete variable domain, with remaining parts taken from reference TRBV5-1 and TRBJ2-1, reads KAGVTQTPRYLIKTRGQQVTLSCSPISGHRSVSWYQQTPGQGLQFLFEYFSETQRNKGNFPGRFSGRQFSNSRSEMNVSTLELGDSALYLCASSLAPQGTYNEQFFGPGTRLTVL.

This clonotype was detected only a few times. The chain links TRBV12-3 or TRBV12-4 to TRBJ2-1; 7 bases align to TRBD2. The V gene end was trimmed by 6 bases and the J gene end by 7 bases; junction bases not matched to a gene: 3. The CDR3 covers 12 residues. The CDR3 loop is CASSRLANEQFF. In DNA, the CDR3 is TGTGCCAGCAGCCGACTAGCTAATGAGCAGTTCTTC.

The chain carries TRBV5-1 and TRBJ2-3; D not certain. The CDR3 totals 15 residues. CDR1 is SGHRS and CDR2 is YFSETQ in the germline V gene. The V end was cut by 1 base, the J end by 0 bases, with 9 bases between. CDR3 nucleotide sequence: TGCGCCAGCAGCTTGCCGTTAGGGAGCACAGATACGCAGTATTTT. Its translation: CASSLPLGSTDTQYF. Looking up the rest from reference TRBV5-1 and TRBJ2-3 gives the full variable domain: KAGVTQTPRYLIKTRGQQVTLSCSPISGHRSVSWYQQTPGQGLQFLFEYFSETQRNKGNFPGRFSGRQFSNSRSEMNVSTLELGDSALYLCASSLPLGSTDTQYFGPGTRLTVL.

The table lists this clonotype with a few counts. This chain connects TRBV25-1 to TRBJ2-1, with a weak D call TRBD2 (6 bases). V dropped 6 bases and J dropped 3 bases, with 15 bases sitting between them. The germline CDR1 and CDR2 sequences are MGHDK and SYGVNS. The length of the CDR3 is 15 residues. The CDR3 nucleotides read TGTGCCAGCAGCCTCCCGGGAGACGGCTACAATGAGCAGTTCTTC. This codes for CASSLPGDGYNEQFF.

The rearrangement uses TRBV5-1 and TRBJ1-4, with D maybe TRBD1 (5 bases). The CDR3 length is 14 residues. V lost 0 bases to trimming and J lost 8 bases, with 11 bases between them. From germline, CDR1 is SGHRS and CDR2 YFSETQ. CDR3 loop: CASSLDGGKEKLFF. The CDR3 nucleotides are TGCGCCAGCAGCTTGGACGGGGGGAAGGAAAAACTGTTTTTT.

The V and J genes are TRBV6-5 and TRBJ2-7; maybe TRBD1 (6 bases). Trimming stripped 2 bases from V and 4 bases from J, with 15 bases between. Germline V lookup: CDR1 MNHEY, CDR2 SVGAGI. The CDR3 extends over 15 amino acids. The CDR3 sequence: CASSYRYDRSYEQYF. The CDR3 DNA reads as TGTGCCAGCAGTTACCGCTATGACAGGTCTTACGAGCAGTACTTC.

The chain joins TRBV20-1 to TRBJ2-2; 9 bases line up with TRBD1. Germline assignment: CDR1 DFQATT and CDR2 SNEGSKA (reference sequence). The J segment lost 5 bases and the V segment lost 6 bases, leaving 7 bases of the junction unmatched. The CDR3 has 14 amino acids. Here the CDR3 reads CSAHRTGVTGELFF. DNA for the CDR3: TGCAGTGCCCACCGGACAGGGGTTACCGGGGAGCTGTTTTTT.

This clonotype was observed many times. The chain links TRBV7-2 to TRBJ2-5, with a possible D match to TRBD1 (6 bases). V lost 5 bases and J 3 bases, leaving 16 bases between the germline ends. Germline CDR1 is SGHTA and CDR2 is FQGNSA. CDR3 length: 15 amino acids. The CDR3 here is CASSRKQGVEETQYF. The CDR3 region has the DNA TGTGCCAGCAGCCGCAAACAGGGTGTGGAAGAGACCCAGTACTTC.

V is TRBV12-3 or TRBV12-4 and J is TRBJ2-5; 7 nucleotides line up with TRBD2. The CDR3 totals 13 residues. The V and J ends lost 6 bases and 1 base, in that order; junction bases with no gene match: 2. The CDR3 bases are TGTGCCAGCAGCGGGGGGAGCCAAGAGACCCAGTACTTC. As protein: CASSGGSQETQYF.

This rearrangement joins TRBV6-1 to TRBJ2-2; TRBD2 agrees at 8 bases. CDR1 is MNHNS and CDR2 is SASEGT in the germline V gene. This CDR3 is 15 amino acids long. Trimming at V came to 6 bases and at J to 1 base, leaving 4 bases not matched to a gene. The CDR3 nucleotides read TGTGCCAGCAGACTAGCGGCCTTGAACACCGGGGAGCTGTTTTTT. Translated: CASRLAALNTGELFF.

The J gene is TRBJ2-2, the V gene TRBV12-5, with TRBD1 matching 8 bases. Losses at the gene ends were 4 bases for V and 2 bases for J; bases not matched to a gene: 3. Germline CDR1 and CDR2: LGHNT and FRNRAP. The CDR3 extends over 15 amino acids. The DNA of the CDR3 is TGTGCTAGTGGTTCGGGACAGGCTAACACCGGGGAGCTGTTTTTT. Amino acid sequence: CASGSGQANTGELFF.

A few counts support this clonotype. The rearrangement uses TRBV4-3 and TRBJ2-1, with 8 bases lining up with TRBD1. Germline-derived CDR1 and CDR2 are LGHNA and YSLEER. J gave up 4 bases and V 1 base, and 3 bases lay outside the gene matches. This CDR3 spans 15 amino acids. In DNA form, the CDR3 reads TGCGCCAGCAGCCAAGGGACAGGGCTGTACAATGAGCAGTTCTTC. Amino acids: CASSQGTGLYNEQFF.

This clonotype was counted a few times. Written as DNA, the CDR3 is TGTGCCAGCAGCCCCACGACTAGCTCGAGGGCGGAGCAGTTCTTC. This encodes CASSPTTSSRAEQFF. V gene TRBV5-4 combines with J gene TRBJ2-1; 7 bases line up with TRBD2. The CDR3 extends over 15 amino acids. Losses at the gene ends were 4 bases for V and 10 bases for J; bases not matched to a gene: 14. Germline values: CDR1 SGHNT, CDR2 YYREEE (reference sequence). The full variable domain, its missing parts supplied by reference TRBV5-4 and TRBJ2-1, is ETGVTQSPTHLIKTRGQQVTLRCSSQSGHNTVSWYQQALGQGPQFIFQYYREEENGRGNFPPRFSGLQFPNYSSELNVNALELDDSALYLCASSPTTSSRAEQFFGPGTRLTVL.

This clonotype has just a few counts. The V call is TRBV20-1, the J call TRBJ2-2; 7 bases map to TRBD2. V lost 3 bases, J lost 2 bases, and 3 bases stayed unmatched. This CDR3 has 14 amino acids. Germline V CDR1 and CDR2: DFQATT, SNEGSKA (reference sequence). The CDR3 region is CSASGGFNTGELFF. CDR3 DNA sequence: TGCAGTGCTAGCGGGGGGTTCAACACCGGGGAGCTGTTTTTT.

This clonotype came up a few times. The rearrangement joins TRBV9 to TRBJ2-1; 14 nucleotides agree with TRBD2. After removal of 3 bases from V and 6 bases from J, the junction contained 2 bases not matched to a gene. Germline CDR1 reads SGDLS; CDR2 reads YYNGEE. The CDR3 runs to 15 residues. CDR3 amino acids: CASSEGLAGVNEQFF. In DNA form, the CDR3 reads TGTGCCAGCAGCGAGGGACTAGCGGGAGTCAATGAGCAGTTCTTC.

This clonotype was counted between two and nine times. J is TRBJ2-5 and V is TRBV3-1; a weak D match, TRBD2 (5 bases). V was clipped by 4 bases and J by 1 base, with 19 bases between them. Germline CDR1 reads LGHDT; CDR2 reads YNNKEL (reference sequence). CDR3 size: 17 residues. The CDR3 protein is CASSRMSRLALQETQYF. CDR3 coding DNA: TGTGCCAGCAGCCGGATGTCCAGGCTAGCCCTCCAAGAGACCCAGTACTTC.

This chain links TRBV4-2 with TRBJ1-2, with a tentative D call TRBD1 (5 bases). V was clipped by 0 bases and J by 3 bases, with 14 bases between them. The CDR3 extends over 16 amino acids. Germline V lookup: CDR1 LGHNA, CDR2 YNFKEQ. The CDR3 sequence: CASSQDPRGVDYGYTF. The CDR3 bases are TGTGCCAGCAGCCAAGATCCCCGAGGGGTTGACTATGGCTACACCTTC.

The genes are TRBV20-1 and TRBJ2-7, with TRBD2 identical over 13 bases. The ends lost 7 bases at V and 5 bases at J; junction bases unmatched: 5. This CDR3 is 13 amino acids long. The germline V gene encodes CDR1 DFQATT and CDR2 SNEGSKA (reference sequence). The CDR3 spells CSVGGLAGNEQYF. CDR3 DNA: TGCAGTGTCGGGGGACTAGCGGGGAACGAGCAGTACTTC.